The clone carrying this TCR beta chain came up many times. The antigen is not known. The source of the sample is a study of T cells in Graves' hyperthyroidism and ophthalmopathy. Points from the study as a whole: The model anticipated ophthalmopathy a median about six months pre-onset.

Germline loops: CDR1 SGHRS, CDR2 YFSETQ. Trimming left V 0 bases short and J 5 bases short, with 11 bases between. The CDR3 is made up of 14 amino acids. The source material, RNA transcripts, was used to amplify TCR beta CDR3 regions. In the first-round RT-PCR of the TCR CDR3, the HTBI primer set was used. TCRdb independently ran MiXCR on the multiplex PCR reads; one entry per CDR3 protein. Of 300,000 to 450,000 distinct CDR3 sequences in the sample, roughly 14% are singletons; the top ten hold approximately 11%. V usage is TRBV5-1 and J usage is TRBJ1-1; weak D call: TRBD1 (6 bases). The specimen sequenced was blood. The TCR originated in a woman aged 60-75 years with Graves' hyperthyroidism. This chain's CDR3 is CASSLDRDRTEAFF. In nucleotides, the CDR3 is TGCGCCAGCAGCTTGGACAGGGATCGAACTGAAGCTTTCTTT.